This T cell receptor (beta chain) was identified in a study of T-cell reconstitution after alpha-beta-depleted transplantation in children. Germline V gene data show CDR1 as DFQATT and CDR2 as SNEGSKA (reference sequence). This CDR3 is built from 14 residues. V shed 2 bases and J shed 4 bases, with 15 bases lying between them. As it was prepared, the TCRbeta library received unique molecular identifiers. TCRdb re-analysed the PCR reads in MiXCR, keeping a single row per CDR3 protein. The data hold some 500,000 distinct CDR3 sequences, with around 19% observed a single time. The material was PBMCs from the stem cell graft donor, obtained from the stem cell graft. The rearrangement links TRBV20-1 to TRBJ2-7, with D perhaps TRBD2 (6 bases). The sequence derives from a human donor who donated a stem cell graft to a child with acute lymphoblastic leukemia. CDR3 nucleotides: TGCAGTGCTAGAAACCCTAGCGTTACATACGAGCAGTACTTC. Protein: CSARNPSVTYEQYF.